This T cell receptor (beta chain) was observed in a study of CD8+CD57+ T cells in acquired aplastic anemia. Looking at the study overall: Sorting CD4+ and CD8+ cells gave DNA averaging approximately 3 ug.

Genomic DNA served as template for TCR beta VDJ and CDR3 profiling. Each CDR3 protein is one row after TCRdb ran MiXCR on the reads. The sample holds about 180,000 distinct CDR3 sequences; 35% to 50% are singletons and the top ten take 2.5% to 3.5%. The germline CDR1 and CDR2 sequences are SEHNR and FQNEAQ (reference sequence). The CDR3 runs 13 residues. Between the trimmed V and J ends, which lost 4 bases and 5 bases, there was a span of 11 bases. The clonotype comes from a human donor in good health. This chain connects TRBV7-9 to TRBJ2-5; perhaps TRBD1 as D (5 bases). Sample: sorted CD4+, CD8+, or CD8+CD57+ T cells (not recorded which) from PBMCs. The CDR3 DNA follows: TGTGCCAGCAGCTCAGGGTTGTGGGAGACCCAGTACTTC. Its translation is CASSSGLWETQYF.